Each of the 10 T cell receptor beta chains below was sequenced from the same sample in a study of cytomegalovirus exposure and HLA in healthy donors. PCR amplification relied on 60 Vbeta primers (plus 13 Jbeta primers). Clones were sequenced by immunoSEQ multiplex PCR, and TCRdb holds only the in-frame ones, with some missing. The sample lists 150,000 to 200,000 clones, approximately 82% occurring once. The sample was PBMCs. All receptors come from a woman aged 40 to 50 in good health and CMV-seropositive.

This rearrangement joins TRBV11-2 to TRBJ2-2, with 9 bases fitting TRBD2. Germline assignment: CDR1 SGHAT and CDR2 FQNNGV. CDR3 length: 15 residues. Losses at the gene ends were 8 bases for V and 7 bases for J; bases not matched to a gene: 11. CDR3 nucleotides: TGTGCCAGCGCAAGGCGGGAGGGCCGGGGCGGGGAGCTGTTTTTT. As protein: CASARREGRGGELFF.

The chain links TRBV6-5 to TRBJ2-2, with D maybe TRBD1 (6 bases). CDR1 and CDR2 (germline): MNHEY, SVGAGI. CDR3 length equals 15 residues. Trimming left V 6 bases short and J 1 base short, with 12 bases between. The CDR3: CASSRQVLNTGELFF. The CDR3 DNA is TGTGCCAGCAGCCGACAGGTCCTGAACACCGGGGAGCTGTTTTTT.

The rearrangement joins TRBV6-1 to TRBJ2-5; 7 bases match TRBD1. TRBJ2-7 matches the DNA end more closely, so the J call is doubtful. This CDR3 is 14 amino acids long. Looked up from germline, CDR1 is MNHNS and CDR2 is SASEGT. CDR3 region: CASSEYGQDREQYF. The CDR3 nucleotides are TGTGCCAGCAGTGAATATGGACAGGACCGCGAGCAGTACTTC.

The chain carries TRBV11-2 and TRBJ2-7; 8 bases map to TRBD1. There are 15 residues in the CDR3. The germline V gene has CDR1 SGHAT and CDR2 FQNNGV. Trimming at V came to 4 bases and at J to 2 bases, leaving 7 bases not matched to a gene. The CDR3 protein is CASSSKPGQAYEQYF. The CDR3 DNA reads TGTGCCAGCAGCTCCAAACCGGGACAGGCCTACGAGCAGTACTTC.

The V gene is TRBV11-1, the J gene TRBJ1-1, with D maybe TRBD1 (6 bases). The CDR3 contains 14 residues. The germline V gene has CDR1 SGHAT and CDR2 FQDESV (reference sequence). With 2 bases removed from V and 3 bases from J, the gap between germline ends came to 10 bases. CDR3 nucleotide sequence: TGTGCCAGCAGCTTAAGGCGGGGGCACACTGAAGCTTTCTTT. This encodes CASSLRRGHTEAFF. Variable domain in full (rest from reference TRBV11-1 and TRBJ1-1): EAEVAQSPRYKITEKSQAVAFWCDPISGHATLYWYRQILGQGPELLVQFQDESVVDDSQLPKDRFSAERLKGVDSTLKIQPAELGDSAMYLCASSLRRGHTEAFFGQGTRLTVV.

Here the CDR3 reads CASSPTQQTYEQYF. Written as DNA, the CDR3 is TGTGCCAGCAGTCCCACGCAGCAGACTTACGAGCAGTACTTC. This chain links TRBV28 with TRBJ2-7; D unresolved. Trimming stripped 5 bases from V and 4 bases from J, with 15 bases between. The CDR3 totals 14 residues. Germline CDR1 reads MDHEN; CDR2 reads SYDVKM.

The chain uses TRBV6-6 and TRBJ1-5; TRBD1 might be the D (6 bases). The germline V gene encodes CDR1 MNHNY and CDR2 SVGAGI (reference sequence). Trimming stripped 2 bases from V and 0 bases from J, with 8 bases between. This CDR3 is built from 15 residues. The CDR3 DNA follows: TGTGCCAGCAGTTACGACAGGAGTAGCAATCAGCCCCAGCATTTT. Its protein is CASSYDRSSNQPQHF.

The chain has TRBV7-9 and TRBJ2-5, with 8 bases lining up with TRBD2. The CDR3 sequence is 14 residues long. V lost 5 bases to trimming and J lost 4 bases; unmatched junction nucleotides: 6. Germline assignment: CDR1 SEHNR and CDR2 FQNEAQ (reference sequence). CDR3 sequence reads: CASSREGQIETQYF. CDR3 DNA sequence: TGTGCCAGCAGCCGGGAGGGCCAGATAGAGACCCAGTACTTC.

This clone showed up just once. The chain uses TRBV7-9 and TRBJ2-6; D is possibly TRBD1 (5 bases). Germline CDR1 SEHNR, CDR2 FQNEAQ (reference sequence). V was clipped by 4 bases and J by 0 bases, with 19 bases between them. The length of the CDR3 is 19 residues. CDR3: CASSYLLQDFLSGANVLTF. CDR3 nucleotide sequence: TGTGCCAGCAGCTATCTCCTACAGGATTTCCTCTCTGGGGCCAACGTCCTGACTTTC.

The gene calls are TRBV21-1 and TRBJ2-7; the table names TRBD1, a call not compared with the DNA. TRBV21-1 is a pseudogene segment. CDR3 length: 14 amino acids. The CDR3 loop reads CASSKGPTTYEQYF. The CDR3 DNA sequence: TGTGCCAGCAGCAAAGGGCCCACCACCTACGAGCAGTACTTC.